This T cell receptor beta chain was profiled in a study of a mutant IDH1 vaccine in newly diagnosed glioma. Across the whole study: Among treated patients, 62.5% were male and roughly 38% female, and mean age was around 40 years. Study results and caveats: Pseudoprogression showed no apparent link to changes in top peripheral T cell clonotypes.

Data came from immunoSEQ multiplex PCR; TCRdb stores just in-frame clones and leaves some out. The table shows about 46,000 clones, with around 86% occurring only once. As to time point: baseline, week 1 (first vaccination visit). The treatment is: pre-vaccination baseline after standard-of-care therapy. Regarding this clone: Its antigen is not known.

The sequencing here drew on PBMCs, taken from a glioma patient treated with radiotherapy, temozolomide or both. The receptor was derived from a middle-aged man with glioma.

This CDR3 reads CASSSRQGGTGELFF. The CDR3 DNA reads as TGCGCCAGCAGCTCCAGACAGGGTGGCACCGGGGAGCTGTTTTTT. The genes are TRBV5-1 and TRBJ2-2, with 7 bases identical to TRBD1. Germline lookup yields CDR1 SGHRS and CDR2 YFSETQ. This CDR3 spans 15 amino acids. V was clipped by 3 bases and J by 4 bases; unmatched bases: 6.